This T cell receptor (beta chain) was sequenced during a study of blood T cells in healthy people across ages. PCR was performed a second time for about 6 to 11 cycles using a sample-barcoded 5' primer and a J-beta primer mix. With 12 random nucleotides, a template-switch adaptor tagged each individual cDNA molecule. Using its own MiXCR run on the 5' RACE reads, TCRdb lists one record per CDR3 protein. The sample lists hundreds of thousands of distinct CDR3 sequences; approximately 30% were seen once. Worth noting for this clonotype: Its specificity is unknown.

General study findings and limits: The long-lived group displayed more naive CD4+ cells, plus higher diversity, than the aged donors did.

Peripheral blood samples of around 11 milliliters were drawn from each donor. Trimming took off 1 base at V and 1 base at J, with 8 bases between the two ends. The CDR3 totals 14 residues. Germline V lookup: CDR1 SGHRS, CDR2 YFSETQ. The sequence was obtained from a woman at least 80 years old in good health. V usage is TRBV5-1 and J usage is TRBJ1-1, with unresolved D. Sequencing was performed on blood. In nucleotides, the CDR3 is TGCGCCAGCAGCTTGCACAATGGGAACACTGAAGCTTTCTTT. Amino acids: CASSLHNGNTEAFF.